The 14 T cell receptor beta chains listed next were all sequenced from one sample in a study of post-analysis software for immune sequencing data. The study, taken as a whole, reports: Five or six TRBV segments appeared more often in patients than in controls, and TRBV5-6, TRBV5-1 and TRBV20-1 were among these.

Their target antigens are unknown. The TCR beta cDNA libraries contained unique molecular identifiers. Each CDR3 protein gets one entry after TCRdb re-called the PCR reads with MiXCR. In the table there are about 200,000 distinct CDR3 sequences, 25% to 30% of which are singletons. The sample comprised blood. These TCRs come from a girl aged 2-17 years with multiple sclerosis.

This clonotype was seen more than once but under ten times. The chain uses TRBV24-1 and TRBJ1-2, with a possible D match to TRBD1 (6 bases). There are 13 residues in the CDR3. Trimming removed 0 bases from V and 7 bases from J, with 8 bases in between. Germline V gives CDR1 KGHDR, CDR2 SFDVKD. This CDR3 reads CATSDLQGGGYTF. The CDR3, as DNA: TGTGCCACCAGTGATTTGCAAGGGGGTGGCTACACCTTC.

The chain is built from TRBV20-1 and TRBJ1-5; tentative D call: TRBD1 (5 bases). Germline lookup yields CDR1 DFQATT and CDR2 SNEGSKA (reference sequence). The V end lost 2 bases, the J end lost 11 bases, and 19 bases lay between the germline ends. The CDR3 totals 14 residues. CDR3 residues: CSARKGTEGFSQHF. CDR3 sequence (DNA): TGCAGTGCTAGAAAGGGGACTGAGGGCTTCTCCCAGCATTTT.

The chain joins TRBV7-9 to TRBJ2-3; no clear D. Germline CDR1 reads SEHNR; CDR2 reads FQNEAQ (reference sequence). The length of the CDR3 is 13 residues. Trimming removed 4 bases at V and 6 bases at J, with 11 bases between. The CDR3 reads CASSSPSGDTQYF. CDR3 coding DNA: TGTGCCAGCAGCTCTCCCAGTGGGGATACGCAGTATTTT. The variable domain in full, completed from reference TRBV7-9 and TRBJ2-3, reads DTGVSQNPRHKITKRGQNVTFRCDPISEHNRLYWYRQTLGQGPEFLTYFQNEAQLEKSRLLSDRFSAERPKGSFSTLEIQRTEQGDSAMYLCASSSPSGDTQYFGPGTRLTVL.

This clonotype showed up many times. One end of the junction does not line up with germline, which may come from a read error. The V and J genes are TRBV12-3 or TRBV12-4 and TRBJ2-3; D might be TRBD1 or TRBD2, each matching 5 bases. The CDR3 covers 13 residues. CDR3 sequence: CATSRGHGDTQYF. The CDR3 nucleotides are TGTGCCACCAGTCGGGGCCACGGAGATACGCAGTATTTT.

In regard to this clonotype: An end of the junction does not agree with germline; a read error may underlie this. The rearrangement uses TRBV20-1 and TRBJ1-6; tentative D call: TRBD1 (5 bases). Looked up from germline, CDR1 is DFQATT and CDR2 is SNEGSKA (reference sequence). There are 14 residues in the CDR3. CDR3 loop: CSTREKTVSSPLHF. The DNA of the CDR3 is TGCAGTACTAGAGAAAAGACAGTCTCTTCACCCCTCCACTTT.

Concerning this clonotype itself: Possible read error: a much larger clone is one base away. The V call is TRBV20-1, the J call TRBJ2-1; D not certain. The J call may be in error: the DNA end matches TRBJ2-7 better. The CDR3 totals 14 residues. The germline V gene has CDR1 DFQATT and CDR2 SNEGSKA (reference sequence). DNA for the CDR3: TGCAGTGCTAGAGACCTAAGCTCCTACAATGAGCAGTACTTC. Translation: CSARDLSSYNEQYF.

The sample holds many counts of this clonotype. This rearrangement joins TRBV7-6 to TRBJ2-1, with no clear D. V dropped 5 bases and J dropped 3 bases, with 11 bases sitting between them. The CDR3 extends over 14 amino acids. The germline CDR1 and CDR2 sequences are SGHVS and FNYEAQ. The CDR3 region has the DNA TGTGCCAGCAGCAAGACTTGGAGCTACAATGAGCAGTTCTTC. Its protein is CASSKTWSYNEQFF.

The V gene is TRBV20-1, the J gene TRBJ1-2; possibly TRBD1 for D (5 bases). V gave up 3 bases and J gave up 7 bases, with 12 bases separating them. Germline CDR1 and CDR2: DFQATT and SNEGSKA (reference sequence). The CDR3 totals 12 residues. The CDR3, as DNA: TGCAGTGCTAGCCTAGGGGTTAGTGGCTACACCTTC. It yields the protein CSASLGVSGYTF.

This chain uses TRBV2 with TRBJ1-1, with unresolved D. The CDR3 runs 15 residues. Germline CDR1 SNHLY, CDR2 FYNNEI. V dropped 3 bases and J dropped 4 bases, with 15 bases sitting between them. The CDR3 bases are TGTGCCAGCAGTGATGCGACGAGGTTGGTCACTGAAGCTTTCTTT. It translates to CASSDATRLVTEAFF.

This CDR3 reads CAWSSGPSEDTEAFF. CDR3 coding DNA: TGTGCCTGGAGCTCCGGGCCCTCGGAGGACACTGAAGCTTTCTTT. The gene calls are TRBV30 and TRBJ1-1; D unresolved. V shed 3 bases and J shed 3 bases, with 17 bases lying between them. The CDR3 is 15 residues long. Germline V gene lookup returns CDR1 GTSNPN and CDR2 SVGIG (reference sequence).

This clonotype has a count of ten or more. The rearrangement uses TRBV29-1 and TRBJ1-2; D remains ambiguous. V dropped 3 bases and J dropped 5 bases, with 10 bases sitting between them. Per germline, CDR1 SQVTM and CDR2 ANQGSEA. The CDR3 totals 12 residues. CDR3 in DNA: TGCAGCGTTGATGGCAGGACTTATGGCTACACCTTC. Translated: CSVDGRTYGYTF. Supplemented by reference TRBV29-1 and TRBJ1-2, the full variable domain reads SAVISQKPSRDICQRGTSLTIQCQVDSQVTMMFWYRQQPGQSLTLIATANQGSEATYESGFVIDKFPISRPNLTFSTLTVSNMSPEDSSIYLCSVDGRTYGYTFGSGTRLTVV.

Worth noting for this clonotype: A much larger clone lies one base from this, so it may be a read error. The V gene is TRBV5-5, the J gene TRBJ2-1; D gene uncertain. The germline CDR1 and CDR2 sequences are SGHKS and YYEKEE (reference sequence). The CDR3 covers 13 residues. CDR3 bases: TGTGCCGGCAGCTCGGACCTTGACAATGAGCAGTTCTTC. This translates into CAGSSDLDNEQFF.

This clonotype was observed many times. J is TRBJ2-7 and V is TRBV12-5; D is perhaps TRBD2 (7 bases). Trimming shortened V by 7 bases and J by 4 bases, and 26 bases separated the two germline ends. Germline assignment: CDR1 LGHNT and CDR2 FRNRAP. This CDR3 is 17 amino acids long. As DNA, the CDR3 is TGTGCTAGTGCGGGGGGTGGGGGCTTCCAACTCTTATACGAGCAGTACTTC. As protein: CASAGGGGFQLLYEQYF.

With regard to this clonotype: A much bigger clone sits one base away, suggesting this may be a read error. V gene TRBV27 combines with J gene TRBJ1-2; the D gene is possibly TRBD1 (6 bases). The CDR3 runs 13 residues. Trimming left V 3 bases short and J 7 bases short, with 12 bases between. Germline values: CDR1 MNHEY, CDR2 SMNVEV (reference sequence). The CDR3 DNA reads as TGTGCCAGCAGTTTCTTACAGGGTGGTGGCTACACCTTC. Its translation: CASSFLQGGGYTF.